This T cell receptor (beta chain) is drawn from a study of graft-versus-host responses after intestinal transplantation. Study findings and constraints: The highest levels of circulating GvH clones went along with early declines in HvG clones after transplant.

Notes on this clone: Antigen: not known.

The V end lost 1 base, the J end lost 5 bases, and 9 bases lay between the germline ends. The CDR3 extends over 13 amino acids. In germline, CDR1 is MGHRA, CDR2 YSYEKL. Data came from immunoSEQ multiplex PCR; TCRdb stores just in-frame clones and leaves some out. The top ten hold around 0.53% of the sample, which has tens of thousands of clones, 90% to 95% seen once. The receptor was isolated from a human donor who received an intestinal transplant. The rearrangement joins TRBV4-1 to TRBJ2-7; TRBD1 is a possible D gene (5 bases). The starting material was unstimulated CD8+ T cells sorted from spleen or lymph node cells, obtained before intestinal transplant. In nucleotides, the CDR3 is TGCGCCAGCAGCCAAGGGGGCAGGGACGAGCAGTACTTC. Amino acids: CASSQGGRDEQYF.